The text below deals with one TCR beta chain. As originally analysed: Nucleated cell number was recorded as an estimate derived from reference gene primer amplification. Some clones are missing from TCRdb's copy, which holds only in-frame ones; the method was immunoSEQ multiplex PCR. D and trimming come from the DNA, and the V and J calls and clone size come from that table. The table includes under 150,000 clones, about four fifths detected once. The data are from a study of blood T cell repertoires in COVID-19. Overall study: COVID-19 samples from acute and convalescent phases originated in the United States, Italy and Spain. T cells, B-cell-depleted T cells, or PBMCs provided the cDNA or gDNA that served as material.

The TCR was taken from a human donor with acute or convalescent COVID-19. The donor label of this sample is uncertain. Sequencing used peripheral blood.

The DNA of the CDR3 is TGTGCCAGCAGTTACAAGAGTAGCAATCAGCCCCAGCATTTT. Encoded protein: CASSYKSSNQPQHF. The chain has TRBV6-5 and TRBJ1-5; D is unclear. The CDR3 length is 14 residues. The germline V and J ends were trimmed by 2 bases and 0 bases, with 5 bases remaining between them. Germline V gene lookup returns CDR1 MNHEY and CDR2 SVGAGI.